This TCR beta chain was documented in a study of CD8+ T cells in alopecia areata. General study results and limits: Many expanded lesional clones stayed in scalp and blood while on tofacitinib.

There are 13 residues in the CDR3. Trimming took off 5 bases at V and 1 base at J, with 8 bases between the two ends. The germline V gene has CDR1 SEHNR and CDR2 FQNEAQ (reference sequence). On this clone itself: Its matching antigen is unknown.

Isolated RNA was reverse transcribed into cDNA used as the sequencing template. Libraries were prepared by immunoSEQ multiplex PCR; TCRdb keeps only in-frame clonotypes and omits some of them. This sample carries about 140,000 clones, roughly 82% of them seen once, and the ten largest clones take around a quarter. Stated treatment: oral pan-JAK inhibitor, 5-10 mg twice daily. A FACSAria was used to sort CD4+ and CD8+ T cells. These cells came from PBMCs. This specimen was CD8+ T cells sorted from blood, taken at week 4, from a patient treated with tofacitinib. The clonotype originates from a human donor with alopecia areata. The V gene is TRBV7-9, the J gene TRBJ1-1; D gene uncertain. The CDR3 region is CASSVPENTEAFF. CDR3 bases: TGTGCCAGCAGCGTCCCAGAGAACACTGAAGCTTTCTTT.